What follows are 15 T cell receptor beta chains derived from one specimen sequenced in a study of tumor and adjacent non-tumor tissue in lung cancer. RNA was extracted from bulk tissue without any cell sorting. The normal lung tissue was taken more than 3 cm from the tumor edge. TCRbeta libraries were built with three rounds of nested PCR, modified from ARM-PCR. TCRdb processed the multiplex PCR reads anew with MiXCR; each CDR3 protein has one entry. The data contain some 100,000 distinct CDR3 sequences, 62% of them singletons. Sequenced input: distant non-tumor lung tissue. These receptors originate from a man in his fifties or sixties with non-small cell lung cancer.

This clonotype came up a few times. The junction departs from germline at one end; a sequencing error may be responsible. The V and J genes are TRBV11-3 and TRBJ2-3; 9 bases fit TRBD2. The germline V gene has CDR1 SGHNT and CDR2 YENEEA. CDR3 size: 16 residues. The CDR3 DNA reads as TGTGCCAGTAGCTTCCCGGGTAGCGGGAGACCTGATACGCAGTATTTT. Residues: CASSFPGSGRPDTQYF.

This sequence joins TRBV2 and TRBJ2-2; 8 nucleotides align to TRBD2. This CDR3 is 14 amino acids long. Germline V gene sequence: CDR1 SNHLY, CDR2 FYNNEI. The V gene end was trimmed by 9 bases and the J gene end by 4 bases; junction bases not matched to a gene: 7. The CDR3 sequence: CASRGGGPTGELFF. In DNA form, the CDR3 reads TGTGCCAGTCGGGGGGGGGGCCCCACCGGGGAGCTGTTTTTT.

For this clonotype: A much larger clone lies a single base off, so this may be a read error. The chain links TRBV6-2 or TRBV6-3 to TRBJ1-2, with D maybe TRBD1 (6 bases). The V end was cut by 5 bases, the J end by 3 bases, with 16 bases between. In germline, CDR1 is MNHEY, CDR2 SVGEGT. The CDR3 spans 15 residues. CDR3 sequence (DNA): TGTGCCAGCAGTGCAGGACAGCGAACTTACTATGGCTACACCTTC. Translation gives CASSAGQRTYYGYTF.

On this clonotype: This may arise from a read error, as a much more abundant clone is one base away. The V gene is TRBV2, the J gene TRBJ2-1; D perhaps matches TRBD2 (6 bases). Trimming stripped 2 bases from V and 6 bases from J, with 14 bases between. The germline CDR1 and CDR2 sequences are SNHLY and FYNNEI. CDR3 length equals 15 residues. CDR3 loop: CASSEHGGYINEQFF. The CDR3 DNA reads TGTGCCAGCAGTGAACATGGAGGGTATATCAATGAGCAGTTCTTC.

At least ten counts were recorded for this clonotype. V is TRBV12-3 or TRBV12-4 and J is TRBJ2-1; D not certain. Trimming took 0 bases from V and 6 from J, leaving 9 bases between them. The CDR3 spans 14 residues. For the CDR3, the DNA is TGTGCCAGCAGTTTAGCCCATAATGCCAATGAGCAGTTCTTC. It translates to CASSLAHNANEQFF.

V gene TRBV4-2 combines with J gene TRBJ2-5; D ambiguous. Germline CDR1 is LGHNA and CDR2 is YNFKEQ. This CDR3 is built from 13 residues. CDR3 in amino acids: CVISQAPLETQYF. As DNA, the CDR3 is TGTGTCATCAGCCAAGCTCCACTAGAGACCCAGTACTTC.

In regard to this clonotype: The CDR3 ends on some other residue instead of the conserved phenylalanine or tryptophan, so this is likely a read error. The chain has TRBV6-6 and TRBJ1-6; possible D gene TRBD1, 5 bases. The CDR3 extends over 14 amino acids. CDR1 MNHNY and CDR2 SVGAGI come from the germline V gene (reference sequence). V lost 5 bases and J 8 bases, leaving 13 bases between the germline ends. The CDR3 DNA sequence: TGTGCCAGCAGTAGCGGGACTTCACATTCACCCCTCCACTTA. It translates to CASSSGTSHSPLHL.

Comments on this clonotype: A much larger clonotype is one base distant, so this may be a read error. V is TRBV12-3 or TRBV12-4 and J is TRBJ2-2, with TRBD1 as a possible D gene (6 bases). The CDR3 contains 14 residues. The V end was cut by 8 bases, the J end by 1 base, with 11 bases between. In DNA form, the CDR3 reads TGTGCCAGCGGAAGGGACATGAACACCGGGGAGCTGTTTTTT. It is translated as CASGRDMNTGELFF.

This clonotype appeared once. At one boundary the junction diverges from the germline segment, which might be a read error. The chain recombines TRBV12-3 or TRBV12-4 with TRBJ2-3; 9 bases are a match to TRBD2. The CDR3 consists of 16 residues. The CDR3 is CVSSFRAGGPADTRYF. For the CDR3, the DNA is TGTGTCAGCAGTTTCCGCGCGGGAGGGCCTGCAGATACGCGGTATTTT.

This clonotype was seen a few times. The chain has TRBV19 and TRBJ2-2; 11 nucleotides line up with TRBD2. Germline V lookup: CDR1 LNHDA, CDR2 SQIVND (reference sequence). The CDR3 is 18 amino acids. The ends lost 7 bases at V and 0 bases at J; junction bases unmatched: 10. The CDR3 loop is CASKQASGRTSNTGELFF. In DNA form, the CDR3 reads TGTGCCAGTAAGCAGGCTAGCGGGAGGACCTCGAACACCGGGGAGCTGTTTTTT.

This clonotype was detected ten times or more. J is TRBJ1-1 and V is TRBV12-3 or TRBV12-4; D is uncertain. The CDR3 is made up of 15 amino acids. The V and J ends lost 5 bases and 1 base respectively, with 14 bases between them. This chain's CDR3 is CASSRLPRGNTEAFF. In nucleotides, the CDR3 is TGTGCCAGCAGTCGTTTACCTCGAGGGAACACTGAAGCTTTCTTT.

On this clonotype: One base away lies a much larger clone, so this may be a sequencing read error. The missing conserved phenylalanine or tryptophan at the end of this CDR3 makes a read error likely. In DNA, the CDR3 is TGCAGCTTTGACAGGGGGACCACTGAAGCTTTCTCT. Encoded protein: CSFDRGTTEAFS. The chain couples TRBV29-1 to TRBJ1-1; 9 nucleotides match TRBD1. Germline CDR1 and CDR2: SQVTM and ANQGSEA. This CDR3 is 12 amino acids long.

Regarding this clonotype: A read error is possible here, since a much larger clone lies one base away. The chain employs TRBV13 and TRBJ2-2; possibly TRBD1 or TRBD2 for D (5 bases each). The CDR3 is 13 residues long. Germline V gene lookup returns CDR1 PRHDT and CDR2 FYEKMQ (reference sequence). This CDR3 is CASSISGPGELLF. In DNA, the CDR3 is TGTGCCAGCAGCATTTCAGGGCCCGGGGAGCTGCTTTTT.

The V gene is TRBV19, the J gene TRBJ2-1, with 8 bases fitting TRBD1. The CDR3 is 15 residues long. The junction had 3 bases not matched to a gene; V was cut back by 5 bases and J by 0 bases. Germline V gene sequence: CDR1 LNHDA, CDR2 SQIVND (reference sequence). CDR3 in amino acids: CASSLGQVSYNEQFF. CDR3 DNA sequence: TGTGCCAGTAGTCTGGGACAGGTCTCCTACAATGAGCAGTTCTTC.

As for this clonotype: With a much larger clone just one base away, this may be a read error. The CDR3 DNA reads TGTGCCGGTTCTATGGGATGGGGTAACACAGATACGCAGTATTTT. Its protein is CAGSMGWGNTDTQYF. V and J are TRBV5-4 and TRBJ2-3; no clear D. Deletions cut 10 bases from V and 2 bases from J, with 20 bases between. Per the germline V gene, CDR1 is SGHNT and CDR2 is YYREEE (reference sequence). The CDR3 sequence is 15 residues long.